This TCR beta chain was sequenced for a study of blood T cell repertoires in COVID-19. Overall study: T cells, B-cell-depleted T cells, or PBMCs supplied cDNA or gDNA.

The protocol was immunoSEQ multiplex PCR, while the TCRdb copy is restricted to in-frame clones and leaves out a portion. This sample has 97,000 or so clones, with about 88% found just once. The length of the CDR3 is 13 residues. Trimming took off 3 bases at V and 5 bases at J, with 8 bases between the two ends. Per germline, CDR1 LNHDA and CDR2 SQIVND (reference sequence). The sequence was obtained from a man aged 50 or older with active or convalescent COVID-19. Sequenced input: peripheral blood. This chain joins TRBV19 and TRBJ2-1; D is unclear. The CDR3 protein is CASSILQNNEQFF. The CDR3 nucleotides read TGTGCCAGTAGTATCCTACAGAACAATGAGCAGTTCTTC.